Here is one T cell receptor beta chain with its context. The data derive from a study of siplizumab effects on memory and regulatory T cells. CDR3 length equals 13 residues. The germline V gene encodes CDR1 SGHNT and CDR2 YENEEA. Trimming took off 1 base at V and 9 bases at J, with 10 bases between the two ends. The method was immunoSEQ multiplex PCR; TCRdb's version includes in-frame clones alone and lacks a portion of them. The sample holds 75,000 to 100,000 clones, approximately 93% seen once. This chain connects TRBV11-3 to TRBJ2-1; possible D gene TRBD2, 5 bases. The sequencing sample was made of non-Treg CD4+ T cells sorted from blood. The receptor was derived from a human donor in good health. CDR3 sequence: CASSLVGAGEQFF. Here the CDR3 DNA reads TGTGCCAGCAGCTTAGTAGGTGCGGGTGAGCAGTTCTTC.